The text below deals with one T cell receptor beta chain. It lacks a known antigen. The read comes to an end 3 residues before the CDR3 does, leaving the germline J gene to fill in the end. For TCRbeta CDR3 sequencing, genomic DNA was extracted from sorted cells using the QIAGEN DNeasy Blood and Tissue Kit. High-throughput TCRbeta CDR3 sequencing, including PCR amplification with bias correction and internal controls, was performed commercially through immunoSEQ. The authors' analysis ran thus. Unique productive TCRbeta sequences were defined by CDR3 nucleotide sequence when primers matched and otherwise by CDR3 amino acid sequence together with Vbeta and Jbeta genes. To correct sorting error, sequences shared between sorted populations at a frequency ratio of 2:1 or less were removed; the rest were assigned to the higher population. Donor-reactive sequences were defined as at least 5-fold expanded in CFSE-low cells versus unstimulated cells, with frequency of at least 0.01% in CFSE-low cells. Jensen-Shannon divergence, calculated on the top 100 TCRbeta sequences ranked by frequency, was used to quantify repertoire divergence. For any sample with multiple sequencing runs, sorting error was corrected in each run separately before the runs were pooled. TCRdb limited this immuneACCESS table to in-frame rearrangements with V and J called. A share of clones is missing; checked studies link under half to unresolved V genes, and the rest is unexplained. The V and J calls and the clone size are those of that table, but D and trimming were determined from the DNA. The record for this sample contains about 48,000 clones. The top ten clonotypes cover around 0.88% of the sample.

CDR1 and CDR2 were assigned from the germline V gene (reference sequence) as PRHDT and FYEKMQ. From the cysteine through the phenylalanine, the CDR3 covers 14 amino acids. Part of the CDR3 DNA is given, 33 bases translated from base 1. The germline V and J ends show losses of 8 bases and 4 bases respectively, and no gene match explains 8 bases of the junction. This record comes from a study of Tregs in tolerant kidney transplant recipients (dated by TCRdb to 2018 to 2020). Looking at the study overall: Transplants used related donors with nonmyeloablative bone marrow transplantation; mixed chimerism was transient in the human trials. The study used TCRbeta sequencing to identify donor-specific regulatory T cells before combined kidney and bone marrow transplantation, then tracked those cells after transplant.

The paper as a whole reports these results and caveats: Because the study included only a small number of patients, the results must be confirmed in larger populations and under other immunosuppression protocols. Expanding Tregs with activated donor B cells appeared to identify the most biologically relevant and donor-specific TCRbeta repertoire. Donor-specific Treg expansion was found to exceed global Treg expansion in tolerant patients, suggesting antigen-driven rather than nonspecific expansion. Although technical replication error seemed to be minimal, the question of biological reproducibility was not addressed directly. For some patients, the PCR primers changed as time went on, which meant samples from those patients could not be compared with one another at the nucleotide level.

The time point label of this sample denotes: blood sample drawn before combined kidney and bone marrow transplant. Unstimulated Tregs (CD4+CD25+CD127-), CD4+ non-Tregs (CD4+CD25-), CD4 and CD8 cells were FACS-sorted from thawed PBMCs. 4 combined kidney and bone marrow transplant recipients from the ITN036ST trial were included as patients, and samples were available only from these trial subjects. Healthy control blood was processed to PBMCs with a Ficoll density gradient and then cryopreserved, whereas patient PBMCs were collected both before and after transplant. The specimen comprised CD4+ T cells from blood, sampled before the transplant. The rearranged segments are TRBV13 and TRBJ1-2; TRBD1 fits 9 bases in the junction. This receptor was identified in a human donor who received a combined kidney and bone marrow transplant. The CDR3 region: CASGTQDRGYGYTF. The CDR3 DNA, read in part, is TGTGCCAGCGGAACCCAGGACAGGGGCTATGGC.